The subject of this entry is one TCR beta chain. The sample holds many counts of this clonotype. Its target antigen remains unknown. The sample holds no much larger clone one base away, and base qualities are not on file. This sample is drawn from a study of T cells in Graves' hyperthyroidism and ophthalmopathy (dated 2019 in TCRdb). For the wider study: Peripheral blood was sampled at the time of initial diagnosis, prior to any treatment. In addition, the study compared T-cell repertoires in thyroid tissue and in blood from a handful of Graves' hyperthyroidism patients. To identify TCR V-J signatures that set the groups apart, the researchers used a discovery cohort of about a hundred patients, made up of around 40 with Graves' ophthalmopathy and some 55 with stable Graves' hyperthyroidism. The paper reports TCR Vbeta CDR3 sequencing of some 140 peripheral blood samples: around 45 ophthalmopathy, over 70 hyperthyroidism and around 17 progressor patients. An independent validation cohort of 18 to 20 hyperthyroidism patients and over 15 patients who later progressed to ophthalmopathy tested prospective prediction of ophthalmopathy. For training and testing, the 100 or so patients in the discovery cohort were randomly divided in a 7:3 ratio. After sampling, hyperthyroidism patients received methimazole starting at 30 mg daily, and ophthalmopathy patients received high-dose intravenous methylprednisolone.

Stable Graves' hyperthyroidism was defined as no progression to ophthalmopathy during 18 months of follow-up. Hyperthyroidism patients were newly diagnosed, with disease duration under 2 months, and aged 18 to 65 years. Exclusion was applied to patients with uncontrolled infections, other autoimmune diseases, pregnancy or lactation. Diagnoses relied on clinical symptoms, serum thyroxine and TRAb, thyroid ultrasound and orbital computed tomography. PBMCs were separated from roughly 9.3 ml of fresh peripheral blood using Ficoll-Paque density gradient centrifugation. Total RNA was extracted using Trizol reagent, and RNA quality was assessed on an Agilent 2100 Bioanalyzer. The TCR beta CDR3 regions were amplified from the RNA transcripts. A first-round RT-PCR of the TCR CDR3 used the HTBI primer set with the Qiagen OneStep RT-PCR kit. Libraries were constructed in a second round of multiplex PCR, after which size selection and purification were carried out. Libraries were sequenced paired-end with 100 bp reads on an Illumina HiSeq2000. The study's processing was this. SOAPnuke was used to process the raw data, removing reads that contained adapters or uncalled bases, had a mean Phred below 15, or lacked an exact match to the constant primer or identifier. High-quality paired reads were merged using COPE v1.2.5, and each unique nucleotide sequence was defined as a clonotype. Clonotypes were aligned to IMGT TRBV, TRBD and TRBJ reference segments using MiTCR v1.1. The analysis included only V-J combinations with a frequency above 0.0001, which together covered approximately 99% of the repertoires. The TCS score was defined as the ratio of F50 (clonal expansion) to E x V (chaos), calculated using BLOSUM62-based TCRdist between CDR3 peptides within each V-J. Welch's t-statistics and random forest reduced fewer than 600 V-J features to 13, which were used in a naive Bayes classifier (R e1071). TCRdb reworked the public reads: Q25 trimming with fastp, MiXCR clone assembly, productive beta chains retained. Identical CDR3 protein sequences are pooled into one entry, listed with their most common genes and DNA. What appears here as the V and J calls and clone size reflects TCRdb's work, not the paper's. The sample table lists roughly 180,000 distinct CDR3 sequences, around 15% of them with a count of one. Clones ranked in the top ten supply about 29% of the sample.

On the study overall, not on this receptor specifically: In validation, the model predicted progression to ophthalmopathy with around 71% sensitivity and 72% to 75% specificity, a median of around six months before onset. A model built on a 13 V-J signature distinguished ophthalmopathy from stable hyperthyroidism, reaching around 87% sensitivity and 81.08% specificity in cross-validation and 80%/75% in testing. Most expanded thyroid clonotypes (frequency above 0.001) were also detected in blood, suggesting blood repertoires may reflect thyroid immune responses. Sample size was not statistically predetermined, and investigators were not blinded to group allocation.

V is clipped by 5 bases and J by 0 bases, and the sequence between their germline boundaries is 10 bases long. CDR1 and CDR2, per the germline V gene, are SGHTA and FQGNSA. The CDR3 numbers 14 residues from cysteine through phenylalanine. Of all the DNA, just the CDR3 is kept, 42 bases in frame from base 1. The V gene is TRBV7-2 and the J gene is TRBJ1-2; the D gene remains uncertain. Material for sequencing was blood. This clonotype was sampled from a woman between 45 and 60 years old with Graves' hyperthyroidism. The nucleotide sequence is TGTGCCAGCAGCCACCTGACTGCTAACTATGGCTACACCTTC. Its coded protein is CASSHLTANYGYTF.